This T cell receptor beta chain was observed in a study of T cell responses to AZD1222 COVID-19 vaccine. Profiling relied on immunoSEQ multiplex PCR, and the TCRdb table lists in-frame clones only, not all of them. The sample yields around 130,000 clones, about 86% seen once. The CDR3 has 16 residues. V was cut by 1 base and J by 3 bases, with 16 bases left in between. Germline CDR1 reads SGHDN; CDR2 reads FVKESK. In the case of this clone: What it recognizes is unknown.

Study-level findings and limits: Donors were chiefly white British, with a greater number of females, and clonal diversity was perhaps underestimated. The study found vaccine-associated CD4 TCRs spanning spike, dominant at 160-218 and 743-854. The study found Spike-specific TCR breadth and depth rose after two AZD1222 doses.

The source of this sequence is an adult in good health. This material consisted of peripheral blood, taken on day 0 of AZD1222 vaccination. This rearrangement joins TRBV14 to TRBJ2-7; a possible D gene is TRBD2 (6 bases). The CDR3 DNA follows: TGTGCCAGCAGCCAAGCACTTATTGCGGGAATCTACGAGCAGTACTTC. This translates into CASSQALIAGIYEQYF.